This section outlines one TCR beta chain sequence together with its context. Caucasian individuals from Russia who were healthy and aged roughly 6 to 95 acted as donors. Per sample, extraction of total RNA gave at least 5.5 micrograms in every case. This sample was included in a study of blood T cells in healthy people across ages. Looked up from germline, CDR1 is SGHTA and CDR2 is FQGNSA. The CDR3 is 14 residues long. Unmatched junction bases numbered 3, after V lost 4 bases and J lost 4 bases. A J-beta primer mix and a sample-barcoded 5' primer were used in a second PCR of roughly 6 to 11 cycles. Each cDNA molecule carried a tag from a template-switch adaptor that contained 12 random nucleotides. TCRdb used MiXCR to reprocess the 5' RACE reads, holding one entry per CDR3 protein. Found here are 550,000 to 600,000 distinct CDR3 sequences, less than 60% of them singletons; the top ten hold around 23%.

This sequence originates from a man at least 80 years old in good health. This chain joins TRBV7-2 and TRBJ2-7; 11 nucleotides match TRBD2. Material for sequencing was blood. For the CDR3, the DNA is TGTGCCAGCAGCTCGACTAGCGGGAAGTACGAGCAGTACTTC. Its protein product is CASSSTSGKYEQYF.